This T cell receptor beta chain was found in a study of control samples from healthy donors and cancer patients. V gave up 8 bases and J gave up 4 bases, with 20 bases separating them. This CDR3 comprises 15 residues. In germline, CDR1 is SGHVS, CDR2 FQNEAQ. The assay was immunoSEQ multiplex PCR, and TCRdb's table has in-frame clones only and misses some. This table holds approximately 190,000 clones. The rearrangement links TRBV7-8 to TRBJ1-2; TRBD1 might be the D (5 bases). The TCR was taken from a woman younger than 45 in good health. The sample consisted of blood. This CDR3 is CASRKNEGTTYGYTF. Here the CDR3 DNA reads TGTGCCAGCCGGAAGAACGAAGGGACGACCTATGGCTACACCTTC.